The T cell receptor beta chain described here comes from a study of human T cells and chemical hapten exposure. Background on the study: A mostly female patient group had alopecia areata, totalis or universalis.

Time point meaning: pre-sensitization, week 0. Treatment here: therapeutic diphenylcyclopropenone sensitization with weekly scalp DPC. Only after blood had been drawn was each patch test applied. This clonotype came up a few times. V was pared by 1 base and J by 1 base, with 12 bases between. CDR3 length equals 15 residues. Germline values: CDR1 DFQATT, CDR2 SNEGSKA (reference sequence). In the study's own analysis: Samples contained a median of approximately 100,000 TCRs, with a range of about 23,224 to 750,000. TCRdb ran MiXCR on the RACE reads and lists one entry per CDR3 protein. The V and J calls here are based on TCRdb, not the publication. Here the sample spans about 59,000 distinct CDR3 sequences, about 11% being singletons.

The chain uses TRBV20-1 and TRBJ2-3; no reliable D call. The material sequenced was whole blood, taken in connection with sensitization to the hapten diphenylcyclopropenone (DPC). The sequence was collected from a woman aged 40 to 55 with alopecia areata. Some clones in this sample may be carry-over from other donors' samples. The CDR3 DNA sequence: TGCAGTGCTAGAGTGGCCGGAGAGGGCACAGATACGCAGTATTTT. Residues: CSARVAGEGTDTQYF.